This TCR beta chain was obtained from a study of response to subunit inactivated influenza vaccine. Study-wide results and limits: Authors suggested that a seasonal influenza vaccination recruits few new T cells each time.

Germline loops: CDR1 SGHAT, CDR2 FQNNGV. V gave up 1 base and J gave up 10 bases, with 16 bases separating them. The CDR3 covers 15 residues. This clonotype appeared once. Its antigen is currently unknown. TCRdb passed the RT-PCR reads through MiXCR, listing each CDR3 protein once. Among a few hundred thousand distinct CDR3 sequences listed, over 20% were seen once. The receptor's source is a man aged 45-69 years who received an inactivated influenza vaccine. The rearrangement links TRBV11-2 to TRBJ1-4, with TRBD1 as a possible D gene (5 bases). The sample consisted of PBMCs from blood, taken about 20 months after vaccination. For the CDR3, the DNA is TGTGCCAGCAGCTTAGTGCAGGGACCCAGAGGAAAACTGTTTTTT. This sequence encodes CASSLVQGPRGKLFF.